This passage covers 30 T cell receptor beta chains from one sample sequenced in a study of CD4+ T cells in melanoma. Sequencing used immunoSEQ multiplex PCR; TCRdb keeps in-frame clones, though not all of them. This table has about 9,900 clones, approximately 61% appearing once. The source material was cells from a culture (not recorded whether cultured in vitro). The receptor source for this set is a human donor with melanoma.

This clone was seen just once. V and J are TRBV5-6 and TRBJ2-5; a weak D match, TRBD2 (5 bases). This CDR3 has 12 amino acids. Germline CDR1 SGHDT, CDR2 YYEEEE. V was clipped by 4 bases and J by 7 bases, with 11 bases between them. CDR3 protein: CASSDPGGTQYF. The CDR3 bases are TGTGCCAGCAGCGACCCCGGAGGGACCCAGTACTTC.

This sequence joins TRBV19 and TRBJ1-1; D ambiguous. This CDR3 comprises 14 residues. V shed 7 bases and J shed 0 bases, with 12 bases lying between them. Germline loops: CDR1 LNHDA, CDR2 SQIVND (reference sequence). This CDR3 is CASKRAVMNTEAFF. CDR3 nucleotides: TGTGCCAGTAAGAGGGCAGTCATGAACACTGAAGCTTTCTTT.

The J gene is TRBJ1-1, the V gene TRBV5-1, with D unresolved. Trimming pared 1 base from V and 3 bases from J, leaving 10 bases between. The V gene's germline CDR1 is SGHRS and CDR2 YFSETQ. CDR3 length: 14 residues. The CDR3 spells CASSLPDGYTEAFF. The CDR3 DNA reads as TGCGCCAGCAGCTTGCCGGACGGGTACACTGAAGCTTTCTTT.

The CDR3 loop reads CASSARRAGNTIYF. The CDR3 DNA follows: TGTGCCAGCAGTGCACGGAGGGCGGGAAACACCATATATTTT. This rearrangement joins TRBV2 to TRBJ1-3; D is unclear. V lost 4 bases to trimming and J lost 4 bases, with 11 bases between them. Germline values: CDR1 SNHLY, CDR2 FYNNEI. The CDR3 runs to 14 residues.

The chain joins TRBV7-3 to TRBJ2-2; no clear D gene. CDR1 is SGHTA, CDR2 FQGTGA, per germline. The V gene lost 2 bases and the J gene lost 1 base, with 11 bases spanning the gap. The CDR3 covers 16 residues. The CDR3 loop reads CASSLLPTLNTGELFF. CDR3 nucleotide sequence: TGTGCCAGCAGCTTACTTCCGACACTGAACACCGGGGAGCTGTTTTTT.

The chain links TRBV4-1 to TRBJ1-2; D remains ambiguous. Looked up from germline, CDR1 is MGHRA and CDR2 is YSYEKL. Trimming removed 7 bases at V and 5 bases at J, with 17 bases between. The CDR3 is 14 amino acids. The CDR3 spells CASTGGPKPYGYTF. CDR3 coding DNA: TGCGCCAGCACGGGCGGCCCAAAACCTTATGGCTACACCTTC.

This clone was detected a few times. The rearrangement links TRBV7-3 to TRBJ2-3, with D perhaps being TRBD1 or TRBD2 (5 bases each). The CDR3 loop spans 14 amino acids. Germline assignment: CDR1 SGHTA and CDR2 FQGTGA. V was shortened by 0 bases and J by 1 base, with 5 bases between the two germline ends. CDR3 sequence reads: CASSLTGGTDTQYF. DNA of the CDR3: TGTGCCAGCAGCTTAACGGGGGGCACAGATACGCAGTATTTT.

This clone was seen a few times. CDR3 in DNA: TGTGCCAGCAGTCTGGGAATCACTGGAAACACCATATATTTT. Protein: CASSLGITGNTIYF. V is TRBV2 and J is TRBJ1-3, with D unresolved. This CDR3 comprises 14 residues. Germline CDR1 reads SNHLY; CDR2 reads FYNNEI. Trimming took off 5 bases at V and 2 bases at J, with 10 bases between the two ends.

This clone has a handful of counts. This chain connects TRBV19 to TRBJ1-2; D is unresolved. Germline-derived CDR1 and CDR2 are LNHDA and SQIVND (reference sequence). The CDR3 is 12 residues long. Trimming took off 0 bases at V and 5 bases at J, with 4 bases between the two ends. CDR3 sequence: CASSIDRYGYTF. Here the CDR3 DNA reads TGTGCCAGTAGTATAGATCGATATGGCTACACCTTC.

The genes are TRBV4-2 and TRBJ1-1; no clear D. V lost 5 bases, J lost 3 bases, and 10 bases lay in between. Looked up from germline, CDR1 is LGHNA and CDR2 is YNFKEQ. The CDR3 loop spans 13 amino acids. The CDR3 loop reads CASSSDDYTEAFF. The CDR3 DNA reads TGTGCCAGCAGCTCGGACGATTACACTGAAGCTTTCTTT.

This chain joins TRBV6-5 and TRBJ2-2; weak D call: TRBD2 (5 bases). The CDR3 covers 14 residues. V lost 6 bases and J 5 bases, leaving 13 bases between the germline ends. Germline loops: CDR1 MNHEY, CDR2 SVGAGI. The CDR3 region is CASRKDYSTGELFF. In DNA form, the CDR3 reads TGTGCCAGCAGAAAAGACTATAGTACCGGGGAGCTGTTTTTT.

The chain employs TRBV2 and TRBJ1-2; D remains ambiguous. Germline V CDR1 and CDR2: SNHLY, FYNNEI. V was cut by 0 bases and J by 0 bases, with 8 bases left in between. This CDR3 spans 15 amino acids. CDR3 loop: CASSEASGTNYGYTF. In DNA form, the CDR3 reads TGTGCCAGCAGTGAAGCATCGGGCACTAACTATGGCTACACCTTC.

Written as DNA, the CDR3 is TGTGCCAGCAGCTTAGATAGTCGGGGATCTAACACAGATACGCAGTATTTT. Its translation is CASSLDSRGSNTDTQYF. The chain joins TRBV7-2 to TRBJ2-3, with TRBD2 as a possible D gene (5 bases). The V gene's germline CDR1 is SGHTA and CDR2 FQGNSA. V lost 1 base to trimming and J lost 2 bases, with 16 bases between them. The CDR3 extends over 17 amino acids. Drawing the rest from reference TRBV7-2 and TRBJ2-3, the complete variable domain is GAGVSQSPSNKVTEKGKDVELRCDPISGHTALYWYRQSLGQGLEFLIYFQGNSAPDKSGLPSDRFSAERTGGSVSTLTIQRTQQEDSAVYLCASSLDSRGSNTDTQYFGPGTRLTVL.

V is TRBV7-9 and J is TRBJ1-6; possibly TRBD1 for D (6 bases). CDR1 is SEHNR, CDR2 FQNEAQ, per germline (reference sequence). The CDR3 is 14 amino acids. V shed 1 base and J shed 10 bases, with 11 bases lying between them. CDR3 nucleotides: TGTGCCAGCAGCTTAGTAGGGGGTTTGTCACCCCTCCACTTT. Translation gives CASSLVGGLSPLHF.

The chain links TRBV30 to TRBJ2-1, with 16 bases fitting TRBD2. Germline V gene lookup returns CDR1 GTSNPN and CDR2 SVGIG (reference sequence). The CDR3 loop spans 21 amino acids. Losses at the gene ends were 4 bases for V and 0 bases for J; bases not matched to a gene: 15. In DNA, the CDR3 is TGTGCCTGGATCAGACGCTTGACCGGGACTAGCGGGGGGGCCTCCTACAATGAGCAGTTCTTC. Translated: CAWIRRLTGTSGGASYNEQFF.

The chain is built from TRBV12-5 and TRBJ1-5; D unresolved. Trimming pared 0 bases from V and 5 bases from J, leaving 2 bases between. The germline V gene encodes CDR1 LGHNT and CDR2 FRNRAP. The CDR3 has 12 amino acids. The CDR3 bases are TGTGCTAGTGGTTTGGTGCATCAGCCCCAGCATTTT. This sequence encodes CASGLVHQPQHF. Looking up the rest from reference TRBV12-5 and TRBJ1-5 gives the full variable domain: DARVTQTPRHKVTEMGQEVTMRCQPILGHNTVFWYRQTMMQGLELLAYFRNRAPLDDSGMPKDRFSAEMPDATLATLKIQPSEPRDSAVYFCASGLVHQPQHFGDGTRLSIL.

This clone was observed a few times. The chain is built from TRBV9 and TRBJ2-1; TRBD2 aligns across 16 bases. CDR1 is SGDLS, CDR2 YYNGEE, per germline. Trimming cost V 3 bases and J 8 bases; bases outside gene matches: 2. The CDR3 extends over 15 amino acids. The CDR3 sequence is CASSGGTSGGDEQFF. CDR3 bases: TGTGCCAGCAGCGGCGGGACTAGCGGGGGGGATGAGCAGTTCTTC.

This clone came up once. V is TRBV4-2 and J is TRBJ1-1; D not certain. V dropped 1 base and J dropped 4 bases, with 7 bases sitting between them. The CDR3 totals 13 residues. Germline CDR1 LGHNA, CDR2 YNFKEQ. CDR3 nucleotides: TGTGCCAGCAGCCAAGCCCGGGGCACTGAAGCTTTCTTT. This gives the protein CASSQARGTEAFF.

In nucleotides, the CDR3 is TGTGCCAGTTCAACTCCGGACACCGGGGAGCTGTTTTTT. The encoded protein is CASSTPDTGELFF. The chain employs TRBV6-5 and TRBJ2-2; no clear D gene. The CDR3 sequence is 13 residues long. The germline V gene has CDR1 MNHEY and CDR2 SVGAGI. The germline V and J ends were trimmed by 9 bases and 3 bases, with 11 bases remaining between them.

The V gene is TRBV19, the J gene TRBJ2-7; 9 bases agree with TRBD1. There are 15 residues in the CDR3. Germline V lookup: CDR1 LNHDA, CDR2 SQIVND (reference sequence). The ends lost 8 bases at V and 3 bases at J; junction bases unmatched: 11. CDR3 coding DNA: TGTGCCAGTGCAATAACAGGGGGCCCGCTCTACGAGCAGTACTTC. This sequence encodes CASAITGGPLYEQYF. The full variable domain, in which reference TRBV19 and TRBJ2-7 provide the parts outside the CDR3, is DGGITQSPKYLFRKEGQNVTLSCEQNLNHDAMYWYRQDPGQGLRLIYYSQIVNDFQKGDIAEGYSVSREKKESFPLTVTSAQKNPTAFYLCASAITGGPLYEQYFGPGTRLTVT.

This clone came up once. The chain links TRBV30 to TRBJ1-2, with a possible D match to TRBD1 (6 bases). Germline CDR1 is GTSNPN and CDR2 is SVGIG (reference sequence). V was shortened by 3 bases and J by 7 bases, with 18 bases between the two germline ends. The CDR3 runs to 14 residues. The CDR3 loop is CAWRTSGGLGGYTF. The CDR3 DNA sequence: TGTGCCTGGAGGACCAGCGGGGGGCTGGGTGGCTACACCTTC. The full variable domain, completed using reference TRBV30 and TRBJ1-2, is SQTIHQWPATLVQPVGSPLSLECTVEGTSNPNLYWYRQAAGRGLQLLFYSVGIGQISSEVPQNLSASRPQDRQFILSSKKLLLSDSGFYLCAWRTSGGLGGYTFGSGTRLTVV.

This clone was counted only a few times. The rearrangement joins TRBV5-1 to TRBJ2-3; D not resolved. V was cut by 7 bases and J by 6 bases, with 9 bases left in between. The CDR3 runs 11 residues. Germline CDR1 and CDR2: SGHRS and YFSETQ. CDR3 sequence reads: CASPDDDTQYF. In DNA, the CDR3 is TGCGCCAGCCCCGACGATGATACGCAGTATTTT. Together with reference TRBV5-1 and TRBJ2-3, the CDR3 gives the full variable domain: KAGVTQTPRYLIKTRGQQVTLSCSPISGHRSVSWYQQTPGQGLQFLFEYFSETQRNKGNFPGRFSGRQFSNSRSEMNVSTLELGDSALYLCASPDDDTQYFGPGTRLTVL.

V and J are TRBV19 and TRBJ1-2; a possible D gene is TRBD1 (6 bases). V gave up 5 bases and J gave up 3 bases, with 16 bases separating them. The germline V gene has CDR1 LNHDA and CDR2 SQIVND (reference sequence). The CDR3 is made up of 15 amino acids. CDR3 coding DNA: TGTGCCAGTAGTTCGACAGGAGCCGCACACTATGGCTACACCTTC. Encoded protein: CASSSTGAAHYGYTF.

The rearrangement uses TRBV6-6 and TRBJ1-2; 7 nucleotides align to TRBD1. The CDR3 loop spans 16 amino acids. CDR1 is MNHNY and CDR2 is SVGAGI in the germline V gene (reference sequence). Germline trimming cut 4 bases from V and 0 bases from J; bases unmatched to any gene: 8. CDR3 amino acids: CASSSPTGTTNYGYTF. CDR3 sequence (DNA): TGTGCCAGCAGTTCTCCGACAGGGACAACTAACTATGGCTACACCTTC.

Written as DNA, the CDR3 is TGTGCCAGTAGACCCCGGACAGGGGCGGTTGCCGGGGAGCTGTTTTTT. Translation gives CASRPRTGAVAGELFF. The chain has TRBV19 and TRBJ2-2, with 9 bases that match TRBD1. Germline assignment: CDR1 LNHDA and CDR2 SQIVND (reference sequence). This CDR3 contains 16 residues. The V gene end was trimmed by 6 bases and the J gene end by 6 bases; junction bases not matched to a gene: 11.

This rearrangement joins TRBV5-1 to TRBJ1-2, with 9 bases matching TRBD1. Germline CDR1 and CDR2: SGHRS and YFSETQ. This CDR3 has 14 amino acids. Germline trimming cut 1 base from V and 5 bases from J; bases unmatched to any gene: 3. CDR3 DNA: TGCGCCAGCAGCTTGACAGGGGGCTGGTATGGCTACACCTTC. This sequence encodes CASSLTGGWYGYTF.

This sequence joins TRBV7-9 and TRBJ1-1; TRBD1 might be the D (5 bases). Trimming stripped 5 bases from V and 4 bases from J, with 17 bases between. This CDR3 is 15 amino acids long. Per germline, CDR1 SEHNR and CDR2 FQNEAQ (reference sequence). CDR3 sequence (DNA): TGTGCCAGCAGCGTGCACCAGGGAGGGACCACTGAAGCTTTCTTT. Residues: CASSVHQGGTTEAFF.

This chain joins TRBV11-2 and TRBJ2-5; no firm D call. CDR1 and CDR2 from the germline V gene are SGHAT and FQNNGV. The length of the CDR3 is 14 residues. V lost 2 bases to trimming and J lost 5 bases, with 12 bases between them. The CDR3 here is CASSLLGLGETQYF. The CDR3 bases are TGTGCCAGCAGCTTATTAGGGCTAGGGGAGACCCAGTACTTC.

This chain joins TRBV5-1 and TRBJ1-2; 9 bases align to TRBD1. Germline V lookup: CDR1 SGHRS, CDR2 YFSETQ. This CDR3 spans 15 amino acids. Trimming cost V 6 bases and J 3 bases; bases outside gene matches: 9. For the CDR3, the DNA is TGCGCCAGCAAAACCGGGACAGGGTATGACTATGGCTACACCTTC. This codes for CASKTGTGYDYGYTF.

This clone occurred a few times. The chain has TRBV2 and TRBJ1-2, with TRBD1 as a possible D gene (6 bases). There are 13 residues in the CDR3. Germline V lookup: CDR1 SNHLY, CDR2 FYNNEI. V was pared by 5 bases and J by 4 bases, with 11 bases between. The CDR3: CASSHRDLYGYTF. The CDR3, as DNA: TGTGCCAGCAGTCACAGGGACCTCTATGGCTACACCTTC.